The table lists the clone carrying this TCR beta chain with a count of one. This record belongs to a study of blood T cell repertoires in COVID-19. Study background: Researchers got acute and convalescent COVID-19 samples from the United States, Italy and Spain.

Profiling relied on immunoSEQ multiplex PCR, and the TCRdb table lists in-frame clones only, not all of them. Of about 110,000 clones listed, 85% to 90% are singletons. This clonotype was sampled from a woman between 50 and 59 years old with active or convalescent COVID-19. Sequencing was carried out using peripheral blood.

The CDR3 DNA reads as TGTGCCAGCAGCTTAGGGCTAGCGAAGTACGAGCAGTACTTC. Protein product: CASSLGLAKYEQYF. This chain links TRBV7-2 with TRBJ2-7; a possible D gene is TRBD2 (6 bases). The germline V gene encodes CDR1 SGHTA and CDR2 FQGNSA. V lost 1 base and J 4 bases, leaving 11 bases between the germline ends. This CDR3 is built from 14 residues.